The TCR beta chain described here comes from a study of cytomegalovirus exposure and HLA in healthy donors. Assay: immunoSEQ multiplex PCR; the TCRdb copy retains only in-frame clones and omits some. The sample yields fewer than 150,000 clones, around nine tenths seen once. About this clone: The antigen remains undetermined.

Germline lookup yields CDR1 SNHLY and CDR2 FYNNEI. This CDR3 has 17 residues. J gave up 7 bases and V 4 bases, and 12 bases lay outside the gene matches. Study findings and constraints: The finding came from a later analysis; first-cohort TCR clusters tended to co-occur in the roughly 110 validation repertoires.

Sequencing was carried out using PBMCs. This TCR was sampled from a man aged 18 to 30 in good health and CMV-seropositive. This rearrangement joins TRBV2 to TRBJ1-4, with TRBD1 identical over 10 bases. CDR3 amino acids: CASSARRPTGGSEKLFF. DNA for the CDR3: TGTGCCAGCAGTGCCAGAAGGCCGACAGGGGGCAGTGAAAAACTGTTTTTT.